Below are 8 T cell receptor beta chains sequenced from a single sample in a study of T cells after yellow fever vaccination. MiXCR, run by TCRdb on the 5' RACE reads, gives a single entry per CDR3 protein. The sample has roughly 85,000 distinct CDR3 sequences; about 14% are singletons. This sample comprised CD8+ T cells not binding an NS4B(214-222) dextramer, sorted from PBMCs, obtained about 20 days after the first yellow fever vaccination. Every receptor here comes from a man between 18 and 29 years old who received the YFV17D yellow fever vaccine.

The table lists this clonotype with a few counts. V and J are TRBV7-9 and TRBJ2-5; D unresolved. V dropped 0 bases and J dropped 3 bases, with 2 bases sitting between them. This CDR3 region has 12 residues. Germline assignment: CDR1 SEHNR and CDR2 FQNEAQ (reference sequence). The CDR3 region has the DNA TGTGCCAGCAGCTTAGCCGAAGAGACCCAGTACTTC. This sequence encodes CASSLAEETQYF.

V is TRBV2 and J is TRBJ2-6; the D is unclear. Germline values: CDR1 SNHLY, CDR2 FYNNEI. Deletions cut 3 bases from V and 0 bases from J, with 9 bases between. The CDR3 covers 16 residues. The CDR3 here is CASSDPGLSGANVLTF. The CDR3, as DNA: TGTGCCAGCAGTGACCCCGGCCTCTCTGGGGCCAACGTCCTGACTTTC.

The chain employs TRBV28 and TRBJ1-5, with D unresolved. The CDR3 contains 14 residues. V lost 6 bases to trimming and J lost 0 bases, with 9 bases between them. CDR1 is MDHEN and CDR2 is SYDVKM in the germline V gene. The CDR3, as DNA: TGTGCCAGCAGGCGGACGGGTAGCAATCAGCCCCAGCATTTT. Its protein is CASRRTGSNQPQHF.

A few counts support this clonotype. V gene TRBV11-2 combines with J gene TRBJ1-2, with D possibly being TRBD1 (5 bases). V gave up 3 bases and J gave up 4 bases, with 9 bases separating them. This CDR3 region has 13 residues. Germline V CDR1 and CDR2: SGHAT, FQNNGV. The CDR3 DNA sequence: TGTGCCAGCAGCTTCTTAGGGACCTATGGCTACACCTTC. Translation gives CASSFLGTYGYTF.

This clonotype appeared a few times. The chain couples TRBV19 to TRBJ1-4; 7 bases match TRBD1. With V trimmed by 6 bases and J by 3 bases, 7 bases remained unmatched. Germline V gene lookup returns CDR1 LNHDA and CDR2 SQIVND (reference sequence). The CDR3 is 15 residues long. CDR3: CASSPGQAANEKLFF. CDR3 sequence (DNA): TGTGCCAGTAGCCCCGGACAGGCAGCTAATGAAAAACTGTTTTTT.

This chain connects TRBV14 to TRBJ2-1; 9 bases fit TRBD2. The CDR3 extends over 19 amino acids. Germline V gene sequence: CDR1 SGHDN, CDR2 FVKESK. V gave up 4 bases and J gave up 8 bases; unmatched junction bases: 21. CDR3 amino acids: CASSLRPFLAGPRGHEQFF. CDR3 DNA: TGTGCCAGCAGCCTTCGTCCTTTCCTAGCGGGGCCACGGGGGCATGAGCAGTTCTTC.

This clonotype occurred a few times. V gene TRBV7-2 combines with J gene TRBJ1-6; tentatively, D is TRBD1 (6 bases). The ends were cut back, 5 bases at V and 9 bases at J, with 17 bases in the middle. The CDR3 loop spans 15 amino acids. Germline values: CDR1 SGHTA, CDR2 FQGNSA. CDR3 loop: CASSPGVGAASPLHF. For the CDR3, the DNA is TGTGCCAGCAGCCCAGGGGTAGGGGCGGCTTCACCCCTCCACTTT. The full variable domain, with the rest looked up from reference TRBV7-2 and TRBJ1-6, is GAGVSQSPSNKVTEKGKDVELRCDPISGHTALYWYRQSLGQGLEFLIYFQGNSAPDKSGLPSDRFSAERTGGSVSTLTIQRTQQEDSAVYLCASSPGVGAASPLHFGNGTRLTVT.

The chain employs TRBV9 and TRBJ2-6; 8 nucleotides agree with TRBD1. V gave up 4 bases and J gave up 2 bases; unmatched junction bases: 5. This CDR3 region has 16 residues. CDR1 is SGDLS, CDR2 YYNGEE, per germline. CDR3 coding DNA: TGTGCCAGCAGCACCCGGACAGGGACTGGGGCCAACGTCCTGACTTTC. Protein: CASSTRTGTGANVLTF. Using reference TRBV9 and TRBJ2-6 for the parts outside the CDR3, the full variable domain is DSGVTQTPKHLITATGQRVTLRCSPRSGDLSVYWYQQSLDQGLQFLIQYYNGEERAKGNILERFSAQQFPDLHSELNLSSLELGDSALYFCASSTRTGTGANVLTFGAGSRLTVL.